This T cell receptor (beta chain) was retrieved from a study of cytomegalovirus exposure and HLA in healthy donors. Study findings and constraints: Cytomegalovirus status was reportedly diagnosed by the classifier with high specificity and sensitivity. Researchers reported that three CMV-associated chains were confirmed in vitro as CMV antigen-specific. Some public TCRs appeared in many individuals, while most sequences were rare.

Sequencing used immunoSEQ multiplex PCR; TCRdb keeps in-frame clones, though not all of them. Of 200,000 to 250,000 clones listed, over 65% are singletons. This CDR3 comprises 17 residues. CDR1 and CDR2 from the germline V gene are PRHDT and FYEKMQ (reference sequence). Trimming took off 0 bases at V and 0 bases at J, with 12 bases between the two ends. Donors came from a validation cohort of over 100 subjects, distinct from the first 666-subject cohort. As to this clone: What it binds is unknown.

The TCR originated in a woman aged 18-30 years in good health and CMV-seronegative. The sample comprised PBMCs. The chain joins TRBV13 to TRBJ1-3, with D possibly being TRBD1 (5 bases). CDR3 region: CASSLGLGQSSGNTIYF. The CDR3 DNA is TGTGCCAGCAGCTTAGGGCTCGGACAAAGCTCTGGAAACACCATATATTTT.